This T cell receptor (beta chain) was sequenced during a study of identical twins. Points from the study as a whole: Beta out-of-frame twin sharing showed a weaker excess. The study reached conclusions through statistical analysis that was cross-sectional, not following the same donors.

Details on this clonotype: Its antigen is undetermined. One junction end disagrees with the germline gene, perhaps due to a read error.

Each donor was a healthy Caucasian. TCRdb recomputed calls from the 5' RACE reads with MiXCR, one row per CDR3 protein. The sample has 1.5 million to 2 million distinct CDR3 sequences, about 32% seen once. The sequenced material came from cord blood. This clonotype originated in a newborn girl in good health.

The CDR3 here is CVSSQEAVTNYGYTF. CDR3 bases: TGCGTCAGCAGCCAAGAGGCAGTCACTAACTATGGCTACACCTTC. The chain joins TRBV4-1 to TRBJ1-2, with unresolved D. This CDR3 spans 15 amino acids. The germline V gene has CDR1 MGHRA and CDR2 YSYEKL.